This T cell receptor (beta chain) comes out of a study of blood T cell repertoires in COVID-19. Study summary: The origin of the acute and convalescent COVID-19 samples was the United States, Italy and Spain. From T cells, B-cell-depleted T cells, or PBMCs came the material, which was cDNA or gDNA.

Original processing notes: Amplifying reference gene primers gave estimates of nucleated cell counts. Here immunoSEQ multiplex PCR was the method, and the copy in TCRdb shows in-frame clones only, minus some. The DNA was the basis for D and trimming; V, J and clone size are from that table. The repertoire holds roughly 110,000 clones, with 85% to 90% as singletons. Trimming cost V 0 bases and J 4 bases, with 7 bases left between them. Germline V gene sequence: CDR1 KGHSH, CDR2 LQKENI. The CDR3 extends over 14 amino acids. The table lists this clone with a count of one. V and J are TRBV18 and TRBJ1-3; D is uncertain. The clonotype comes from a woman between 45 and 60 years old with acute or convalescent COVID-19. The sample was peripheral blood. CDR3 sequence reads: CASSPPARGNTIYF. For the CDR3, the DNA is TGTGCCAGCTCACCACCGGCCAGAGGAAACACCATATATTTT.